The 26 T cell receptor beta chains listed next were all sequenced from one sample in a study of metastatic and nonmetastatic thyroid tumors. All patients were untreated before thyroid surgery. With MiXCR, TCRdb called clones anew from the PCR reads. Seen here are tens of thousands of clones, 16% observed once, and the top ten hold around 6.5%. Sequenced input: blood. All receptors come from a male donor with papillary thyroid cancer or a benign thyroid nodule (not recorded which). Some clones in this sample may be carry-over from other donors' samples.

By share, this clone ranks as medium-sized. This chain uses TRBV6-1 with TRBJ1-5; D perhaps matches TRBD1 (5 bases). Trimming removed 5 bases at V and 6 bases at J, with 17 bases between. Germline V CDR1 and CDR2: MNHNS, SASEGT. The length of the CDR3 is 15 residues. This CDR3 reads CASSTSGGYGQPQHF. The CDR3 region has the DNA TGTGCCAGCAGTACGTCCGGGGGATACGGTCAGCCCCAGCATTTT.

This clone was counted ten times or more. The J gene is TRBJ1-1, the V gene TRBV20-1, with TRBD1 matching 9 bases. The CDR3 covers 15 residues. Germline V gene sequence: CDR1 DFQATT, CDR2 SNEGSKA (reference sequence). V dropped 0 bases and J dropped 1; count of bases not matched to a gene: 3. The CDR3 loop is CSARDPDRGNTEAFF. The DNA of the CDR3 is TGCAGTGCTAGAGATCCGGACAGGGGGAACACTGAAGCTTTCTTT.

The chain combines TRBV11-2 with TRBJ2-7; 7 bases line up with TRBD2. The CDR3 covers 19 residues. Germline loops: CDR1 SGHAT, CDR2 FQNNGV. Trimming took 0 bases from V and 2 from J; bases not matched to a gene: 16. DNA for the CDR3: TGTGCCAGCAGCTTAGATCAAGGGGCGGGGGTGTTAATACCCTACGAGCAGTACTTC. Translated, it gives CASSLDQGAGVLIPYEQYF.

The genes are TRBV18 and TRBJ2-1; the match to TRBD2 covers 7 bases. Germline loops: CDR1 KGHSH, CDR2 LQKENI. The CDR3 length is 15 residues. V gave up 0 bases and J gave up 7 bases; unmatched junction bases: 6. The CDR3 loop reads CASSPPGRGGNEQFF. The CDR3 DNA reads as TGTGCCAGCTCACCACCGGGGCGGGGAGGGAATGAGCAGTTCTTC.

This clone was detected ten times or more. Since a much larger clone is just one base distant, this may be a read error. This chain connects TRBV6-4 to TRBJ1-2; TRBD1 aligns across 9 bases. Germline CDR1 reads MRHNA; CDR2 reads SNTAGT. The CDR3 is made up of 13 amino acids. The CDR3 DNA reads as TGTGCCAGCAGTGAGGGGACAGGGAATGGCCACACCTTC. As protein: CASSEGTGNGHTF.

Within the sample, this clone is medium-sized. The V call is TRBV29-1, the J call TRBJ2-3; 9 bases fit TRBD1. CDR1 SQVTM and CDR2 ANQGSEA come from the germline V gene. The CDR3 extends over 16 amino acids. V lost 3 bases, J lost 8 bases, and 15 bases stayed unmatched. The chain's CDR3 is CSVEPDRGPSGGTQYF. The DNA for the CDR3 is TGCAGCGTTGAGCCGGACAGGGGCCCGAGTGGAGGTACGCAGTATTTT.

The chain recombines TRBV20-1 with TRBJ1-5; 7 nucleotides agree with TRBD1. The CDR3 loop spans 16 amino acids. V gave up 5 bases and J gave up 1 base; unmatched junction bases: 11. CDR1 is DFQATT and CDR2 is SNEGSKA in the germline V gene (reference sequence). CDR3 in amino acids: CSAYVLRDRSNQPQHF. The CDR3 DNA sequence: TGCAGTGCTTACGTTCTCCGGGACAGAAGCAATCAGCCCCAGCATTTT.

V is TRBV6-1 and J is TRBJ2-6, with D unclear. The germline gives CDR1 MNHNS, CDR2 SASEGT. The ends were cut back, 1 base at V and 0 bases at J, with 4 bases in the middle. CDR3 length: 15 residues. CDR3 DNA: TGTGCCAGCAGTGAAGAAGACTCTGGGGCCAACGTCCTGACTTTC. It specifies CASSEEDSGANVLTF.

The chain uses TRBV24-1 and TRBJ1-2; TRBD1 aligns across 8 bases. CDR3 length: 16 residues. Looked up from germline, CDR1 is KGHDR and CDR2 is SFDVKD. V lost 4 bases and J lost 4; bases outside the gene matches: 10. The DNA for the CDR3 is TGTGCCACCAGTGAAGGGATCACCGGGACAGGCTATGGCTACACCTTC. Protein product: CATSEGITGTGYGYTF.

This clone was seen repeatedly, ten times or more. This chain joins TRBV7-9 and TRBJ2-1; D tentatively reads TRBD1 or TRBD2 (5 bases each). V was clipped by 5 bases and J by 12 bases, with 23 bases between them. The CDR3 has 15 amino acids. The V gene's germline CDR1 is SEHNR and CDR2 FQNEAQ (reference sequence). CDR3 DNA sequence: TGTGCCAGCAGCCACCGGTGGGGGAAGCAAAGCGGGCAGTTCTTC. Translating it yields CASSHRWGKQSGQFF.

This clone has ten or more counts. The CDR3 here is CASSLGFHQPQHF. The DNA for the CDR3 is TGTGCCAGCAGTTTGGGGTTTCATCAGCCCCAGCATTTT. The gene calls are TRBV12-3 or TRBV12-4 and TRBJ1-5; D unclear. The V end lost 3 bases, the J end lost 5 bases, and 8 bases lay between the germline ends. The CDR3 has 13 amino acids.

This clone was seen many times. The rearrangement links TRBV29-1 to TRBJ2-7; D unclear. Between the trimmed V and J ends, which lost 6 bases and 2 bases, there was a span of 8 bases. CDR1 and CDR2 (germline): SQVTM, ANQGSEA. CDR3 length: 11 amino acids. The CDR3 nucleotides read TGCAGCGTGCAGGCTGCCTACGAGCAGTACTTC. Amino acids: CSVQAAYEQYF.

This clone was picked up many times. J is TRBJ2-3 and V is TRBV27; D uncertain. Trimming took 2 bases from V and 0 from J, leaving 15 bases between them. Germline V gene sequence: CDR1 MNHEY, CDR2 SMNVEV (reference sequence). The CDR3 sequence is 17 residues long. CDR3 protein: CASSLVGAITSTDTQYF. The CDR3 DNA sequence: TGTGCCAGCAGTTTAGTCGGCGCGATCACTAGCACAGATACGCAGTATTTT.

Written as DNA, the CDR3 is TGCAGTGCTAGGCTGGCGGGGCGGGACACCGGGGAGCTGTTTTTT. Encoded protein: CSARLAGRDTGELFF. The chain has TRBV20-1 and TRBJ2-2, with D perhaps matching TRBD2 (6 bases). Germline CDR1 is DFQATT and CDR2 is SNEGSKA (reference sequence). The CDR3 runs to 15 residues. V was trimmed by 3 bases and J by 3 bases, leaving 14 bases between them.

This clone appeared many times. The chain links TRBV13 to TRBJ2-7; 7 bases map to TRBD1. Germline V CDR1 and CDR2: PRHDT, FYEKMQ (reference sequence). V trimming: 3 bases; J trimming: 5 bases; junction bases outside the gene matches: 1. This CDR3 is built from 12 residues. This chain's CDR3 is CASSFTGDEQYF. CDR3 coding DNA: TGTGCCAGCAGCTTTACAGGGGACGAGCAGTACTTC.

This clone was seen a handful of times. V gene TRBV6-2 or TRBV6-3 combines with J gene TRBJ2-7, with 8 bases matching TRBD2. Germline trimming cut 4 bases from V and 4 bases from J; bases unmatched to any gene: 6. Germline values: CDR1 MNHEY, CDR2 SVGEGT. This CDR3 comprises 14 residues. The CDR3 loop is CASSLSGGAYEQYF. DNA for the CDR3: TGTGCCAGCAGTTTATCCGGGGGGGCGTACGAGCAGTACTTC.

This clone was detected ten times or more. The chain employs TRBV6-4 and TRBJ2-3; D perhaps matches TRBD1 (5 bases). V was trimmed by 3 bases and J by 4 bases, leaving 8 bases between them. CDR3 length equals 13 residues. The germline V gene encodes CDR1 MRHNA and CDR2 SNTAGT. This CDR3 reads CASSEQVSDTQYF. DNA of the CDR3: TGTGCCAGCAGTGAACAGGTGTCAGATACGCAGTATTTT.

This clone was detected many times. This sequence joins TRBV12-3 or TRBV12-4 and TRBJ2-1, with D uncertain. This CDR3 spans 14 amino acids. The V end lost 7 bases, the J end lost 4 bases, and 14 bases lay between the germline ends. CDR3 bases: TGTGCCAGCATGCCGGCGGCCGTATACAATGAGCAGTTCTTC. This gives the protein CASMPAAVYNEQFF.

This clone was observed at least ten times. V gene TRBV5-1 combines with J gene TRBJ2-3; 8 positions agree with TRBD2. The V and J ends lost 5 bases and 8 bases, in that order; junction bases with no gene match: 7. The CDR3 sequence is 13 residues long. Germline V gene data show CDR1 as SGHRS and CDR2 as YFSETQ. The CDR3 loop is CASRGGTSRTQYF. As DNA, the CDR3 is TGCGCCAGCAGGGGGGGGACTAGTCGTACGCAGTATTTT.

The CDR3 sequence is CASSPVTGGLYGYTF. The CDR3 bases are TGTGCCAGCAGCCCCGTGACAGGGGGCCTCTATGGCTACACCTTC. J is TRBJ1-2 and V is TRBV25-1; TRBD1 agrees at 10 bases. Germline CDR1 and CDR2: MGHDK and SYGVNS. The ends lost 6 bases at V and 4 bases at J; junction bases unmatched: 8. CDR3 length: 15 amino acids.

This clone is classed as medium-sized (0.01 to 0.1%). The gene calls are TRBV6-1 and TRBJ2-7, with no clear D. CDR3 size: 14 residues. In germline, CDR1 is MNHNS, CDR2 SASEGT. The ends were cut back, 2 bases at V and 0 bases at J, with 8 bases in the middle. The CDR3 is CASSERSSSYEQYF. The DNA for the CDR3 is TGTGCCAGCAGTGAAAGGAGTAGCTCCTACGAGCAGTACTTC.

This clone was counted ten times or more. The rearrangement links TRBV28 to TRBJ1-1; D is ambiguous. Germline CDR1 MDHEN, CDR2 SYDVKM. This CDR3 has 14 residues. V was pared by 7 bases and J by 2 bases, with 14 bases between. The CDR3 loop is CASTPRAGNTEAFF. The CDR3 bases are TGTGCCAGCACCCCCCGGGCGGGAAACACTGAAGCTTTCTTT.

In this sample, this clone turned up many times. The rearrangement links TRBV19 to TRBJ1-2; the D gene is possibly TRBD1 (5 bases). V lost 10 bases and J lost 7, with 19 bases in between. The V gene's germline CDR1 is LNHDA and CDR2 SQIVND (reference sequence). The CDR3 spans 13 residues. CDR3 sequence reads: CATRGRGLVGYTF. The CDR3 DNA sequence: TGTGCCACCCGAGGTCGGGGGTTGGTTGGCTACACCTTC.

There are many counts of this clone. V and J are TRBV10-3 and TRBJ2-2, with a possible D match to TRBD1 (6 bases). Germline values: CDR1 ENHRY, CDR2 SYGVKD. This CDR3 is 13 amino acids long. V shed 11 bases and J shed 4 bases, with 14 bases lying between them. CDR3 loop: CAVQGAGTGELFF. CDR3 DNA: TGTGCCGTACAGGGAGCAGGCACCGGGGAGCTGTTTTTT.

J is TRBJ2-7 and V is TRBV20-1; D is ambiguous. V lost 6 bases to trimming and J lost 2 bases, with 8 bases between them. This CDR3 is built from 11 residues. Per the germline V gene, CDR1 is DFQATT and CDR2 is SNEGSKA (reference sequence). CDR3 sequence reads: CSAGYTYEQYF. The CDR3 coding sequence is TGCAGTGCGGGTTACACCTACGAGCAGTACTTC.

This clone was picked up many times. The gene calls are TRBV12-3 or TRBV12-4 and TRBJ1-3; D is unresolved. Trimming took off 2 bases at V and 7 bases at J, with 3 bases between the two ends. The CDR3 loop spans 11 amino acids. CDR3 region: CASSLSNTIYF. Written as DNA, the CDR3 is TGTGCCAGCAGTTTATCCAACACCATATATTTT.